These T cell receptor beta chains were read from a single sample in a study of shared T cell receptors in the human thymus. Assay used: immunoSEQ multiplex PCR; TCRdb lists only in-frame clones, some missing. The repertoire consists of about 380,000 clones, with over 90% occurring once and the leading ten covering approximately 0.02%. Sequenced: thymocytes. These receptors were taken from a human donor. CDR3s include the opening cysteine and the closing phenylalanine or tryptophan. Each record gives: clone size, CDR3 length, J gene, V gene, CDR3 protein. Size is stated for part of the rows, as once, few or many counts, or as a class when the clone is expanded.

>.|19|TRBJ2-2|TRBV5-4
CASSCPGQGAKKDTGELFF
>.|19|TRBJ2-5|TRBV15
CATSRVMCRGGQVQETQYF
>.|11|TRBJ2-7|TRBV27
CASSSVGEQYF
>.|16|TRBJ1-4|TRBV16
CASSQSMDRPNEKLFF
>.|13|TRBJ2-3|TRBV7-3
CASSLGGADTQYF
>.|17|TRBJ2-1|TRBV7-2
CASRVTWGLALPNEQFF
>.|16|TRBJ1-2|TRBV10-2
CASTKNRTDYNYGYTF
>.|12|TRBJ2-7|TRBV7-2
CASSLAHYEQYF
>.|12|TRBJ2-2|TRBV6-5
CASSYMGGELFF
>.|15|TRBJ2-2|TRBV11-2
CASSTETSYTGELFF
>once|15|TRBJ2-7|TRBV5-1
CASSRVGQGMYEQYF
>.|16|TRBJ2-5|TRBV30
CAWSPFVGALQGTQYF
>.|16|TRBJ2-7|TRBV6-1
CASSEPPAQGRDEQYF
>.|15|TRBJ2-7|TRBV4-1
CASSQEGRRDYEQYF
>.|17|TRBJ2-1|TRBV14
CASSLKRGPPPYNEQFF
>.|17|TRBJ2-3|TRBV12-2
CASRLAERTGNPDTQYF
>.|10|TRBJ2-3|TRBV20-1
CSASAAGEYF